The rows below give T cell receptor beta chains drawn from one sample of a study of T cell responses to AZD1222 COVID-19 vaccine. Generated by immunoSEQ multiplex PCR, the TCRdb table keeps only in-frame clones and is missing some. Of 95,000 to 150,000 clones listed, 70% to 90% are singletons. The specimen was peripheral blood, collected on day 0 of AZD1222 vaccination. The receptors originated from an adult in good health. Both conserved end residues are trimmed from each CDR3. The D gene is left open where the match is weak. The size field is filled for only some rows; it gives once, few, many or a size class.

size,D,V,CDR3
-,TRBD1,TRBV11-2,ASSLGDRSLDYGYT
-,-,TRBV2,ASTGHSYEQY
-,TRBD2,TRBV4-2,ASSRSGGLTDTQY
-,-,TRBV18,ASSPQGLAKNIQY
-,TRBD1,TRBV23-1,ASSHLFGTGLFYEQY
-,-,TRBV11-2,ASSAPWGSSPLH
-,TRBD2,TRBV18,ASSQGLAGGINEQF
-,-,TRBV3-1/TRBV3-2,ASSQDGVGYEQY
-,-,TRBV14,ASSQADVDLGEQY
-,-,TRBV9,ASSVPEGEYTDTQY
-,TRBD1,TRBV6-2/TRBV6-3,ASSGQGGNTEAF
-,TRBD1,TRBV19,ASSKRQGNTEAF
-,-,TRBV14,ASSQAQSPTPGPALYEQY
-,-,TRBV6-5,ASSIPGYMNTEAF
-,-,TRBV10-3,AISESGLRGYTGELF
-,-,TRBV30,AWISRRVDSTRRGTEAF
-,TRBD1,TRBV6-5,ASSETGISSYEQY
-,-,TRBV7-2,ASSLVSWGRANEQF
-,-,TRBV24-1,ATSRQNYGYT
-,TRBD1,TRBV4-1,ASSSWTGFYEQY
-,-,TRBV12-3/TRBV12-4,ASSSFYGYT
-,TRBD1,TRBV2,ASSETGAPYEQY
few,-,TRBV3-1/TRBV3-2,ASSQDNGGTAVTYEQY
few,-,TRBV7-9,ASSLGTPVNSYEQY
few,-,TRBV4-1,ASSQDTGRPGYEQY
-,TRBD2,TRBV6-5,ASSPGTSIKETQY
-,-,TRBV27,ASCAGNNRETQY
few,TRBD2,TRBV11-2,ASSLRGSGRNNEQF